Shown below are 10 T cell receptor beta chains from a single sample sequenced in a study of control samples from healthy donors and cancer patients. Using immunoSEQ multiplex PCR, the repertoire was profiled, and TCRdb retains in-frame clones only, with some absent. The sample consists of 85,000 to 100,000 clones, 93% of them appearing once. Sequenced input: blood. The receptors were sampled from a young man in good health.

The rearrangement links TRBV6-2 or TRBV6-3 to TRBJ2-3; 11 nucleotides match TRBD2. This CDR3 is 15 amino acids long. V lost 4 bases and J lost 4; bases outside the gene matches: 4. Germline V lookup: CDR1 MNHEY, CDR2 SVGEGT. In DNA form, the CDR3 reads TGTGCCAGCAGTTCCGGACTAGCGGGCTCAGATACGCAGTATTTT. Translating gives CASSSGLAGSDTQYF.

This clone occurred once. This chain uses TRBV27 with TRBJ1-5; a possible D gene is TRBD1 (6 bases). V lost 8 bases and J 2 bases, leaving 22 bases between the germline ends. This CDR3 region has 17 residues. Germline V gene data show CDR1 as MNHEY and CDR2 as SMNVEV (reference sequence). The CDR3 is CASSPGHILGGNQPQHF. In DNA, the CDR3 is TGTGCCAGCTCTCCGGGACACATCCTTGGGGGCAATCAGCCCCAGCATTTT.

The rearrangement joins TRBV25-1 to TRBJ1-1; 9 bases fit TRBD1. V dropped 5 bases and J dropped 6; count of bases not matched to a gene: 7. The CDR3 consists of 14 residues. Germline loops: CDR1 MGHDK, CDR2 SYGVNS. CDR3 coding DNA: TGTGCCAGCAGTCGACAGGGGGGTGAAGCTGAAGCTTTCTTT. It yields the protein CASSRQGGEAEAFF.

This sequence joins TRBV4-1 and TRBJ2-3, with D maybe TRBD1 (5 bases). The CDR3 is made up of 18 amino acids. The V and J ends lost 0 bases and 0 bases respectively, with 16 bases between them. CDR1 and CDR2 (germline): MGHRA, YSYEKL. The CDR3 nucleotides read TGCGCCAGCAGCCAAGATTTTGCAGGGTGGCCTAGCACAGATACGCAGTATTTT. It is translated as CASSQDFAGWPSTDTQYF.

The chain joins TRBV18 to TRBJ1-2; 7 bases are a match to TRBD1. CDR3 length: 14 residues. Trimming took 1 base from V and 3 from J; bases not matched to a gene: 2. Germline CDR1 is KGHSH and CDR2 is LQKENI. This CDR3 is CASSPRDSYYGYTF. The CDR3 region has the DNA TGTGCCAGCTCACCACGGGACAGCTACTATGGCTACACCTTC.

The V gene is TRBV7-8, the J gene TRBJ1-4, with D unresolved. The V gene's germline CDR1 is SGHVS and CDR2 FQNEAQ. The CDR3 runs to 14 residues. Trimming removed 2 bases from V and 8 bases from J, with 12 bases in between. CDR3 sequence (DNA): TGTGCCAGCAGCTTAACTTCGGGGTTAGAAAAACTGTTTTTT. Amino acid sequence: CASSLTSGLEKLFF.

The chain combines TRBV5-1 with TRBJ1-4, with D possibly TRBD1 on 5 matching bases. V dropped 0 bases and J dropped 8 bases, with 11 bases sitting between them. The CDR3 is made up of 14 amino acids. CDR1 is SGHRS, CDR2 YFSETQ, per germline. CDR3 loop: CASSLGGIGEKLFF. The CDR3 DNA follows: TGCGCCAGCAGCTTGGGGGGGATAGGAGAAAAACTGTTTTTT.

The chain combines TRBV7-6 with TRBJ1-3; D might be TRBD1 (6 bases). The CDR3 spans 16 residues. Germline V CDR1 and CDR2: SGHVS, FNYEAQ. V lost 5 bases, J lost 0 bases, and 14 bases lay in between. The CDR3 bases are TGTGCCAGCAGCCCCCCCGGGGGCCGCTCTGGAAACACCATATATTTT. This gives the protein CASSPPGGRSGNTIYF.

V is TRBV15 and J is TRBJ2-7; D is unresolved. The CDR3 length is 12 residues. V was trimmed by 3 bases and J by 6 bases, leaving 9 bases between them. The germline V gene encodes CDR1 LNHNV and CDR2 YYDKDF (reference sequence). CDR3 coding DNA: TGTGCCACCAGCAGGGATGGCGTCGAGCAGTACTTC. Translated, it gives CATSRDGVEQYF.

The V call is TRBV12-3 or TRBV12-4, the J call TRBJ1-2; tentatively, D is TRBD1 (5 bases). Trimming pared 7 bases from V and 12 bases from J, leaving 18 bases between. This CDR3 is 12 amino acids long. CDR3: CASTKGQLEDTF. Here the CDR3 DNA reads TGTGCCAGCACGAAAGGACAATTGGAGGACACCTTC.